This paragraph reports one T cell receptor (beta chain). Antigen unknown. The data stem from a study of T-cell memory formation after mild COVID-19. The CDR3 extends over 15 amino acids. In germline, CDR1 is SEHNR, CDR2 FQNEAQ (reference sequence). Trimming shortened V by 5 bases and J by 4 bases, and 15 bases separated the two germline ends. Amplification by 5'RACE using constant-segment primers produced TCR alpha and TCR beta cDNA libraries that carried sample barcodes and UMIs. TCRdb processed the 5' RACE reads anew with MiXCR; each CDR3 protein has one entry. Of 95,000 to 110,000 distinct CDR3 sequences listed, approximately 15% were seen once; the top ten hold about 39%. Study-wide results and caveats: Pre-infection memory held some responding clones, suggesting pre-existing cross-reactive T cells responded.

The sample comprised PBMCs or a T cell subset sorted from them (not recorded which). The source of this sequence is a man between 18 and 29 years old who had mild COVID-19 (a few samples of this study predate the infection). Cell type and time point are not known. The chain combines TRBV7-9 with TRBJ2-1; D remains ambiguous. The CDR3 spells CASSPATSAYNEQFF. CDR3 nucleotide sequence: TGTGCCAGCAGCCCAGCCACATCGGCGTACAATGAGCAGTTCTTC. The whole variable domain, filled in from reference TRBV7-9 and TRBJ2-1, reads DTGVSQNPRHKITKRGQNVTFRCDPISEHNRLYWYRQTLGQGPEFLTYFQNEAQLEKSRLLSDRFSAERPKGSFSTLEIQRTEQGDSAMYLCASSPATSAYNEQFFGPGTRLTVL.